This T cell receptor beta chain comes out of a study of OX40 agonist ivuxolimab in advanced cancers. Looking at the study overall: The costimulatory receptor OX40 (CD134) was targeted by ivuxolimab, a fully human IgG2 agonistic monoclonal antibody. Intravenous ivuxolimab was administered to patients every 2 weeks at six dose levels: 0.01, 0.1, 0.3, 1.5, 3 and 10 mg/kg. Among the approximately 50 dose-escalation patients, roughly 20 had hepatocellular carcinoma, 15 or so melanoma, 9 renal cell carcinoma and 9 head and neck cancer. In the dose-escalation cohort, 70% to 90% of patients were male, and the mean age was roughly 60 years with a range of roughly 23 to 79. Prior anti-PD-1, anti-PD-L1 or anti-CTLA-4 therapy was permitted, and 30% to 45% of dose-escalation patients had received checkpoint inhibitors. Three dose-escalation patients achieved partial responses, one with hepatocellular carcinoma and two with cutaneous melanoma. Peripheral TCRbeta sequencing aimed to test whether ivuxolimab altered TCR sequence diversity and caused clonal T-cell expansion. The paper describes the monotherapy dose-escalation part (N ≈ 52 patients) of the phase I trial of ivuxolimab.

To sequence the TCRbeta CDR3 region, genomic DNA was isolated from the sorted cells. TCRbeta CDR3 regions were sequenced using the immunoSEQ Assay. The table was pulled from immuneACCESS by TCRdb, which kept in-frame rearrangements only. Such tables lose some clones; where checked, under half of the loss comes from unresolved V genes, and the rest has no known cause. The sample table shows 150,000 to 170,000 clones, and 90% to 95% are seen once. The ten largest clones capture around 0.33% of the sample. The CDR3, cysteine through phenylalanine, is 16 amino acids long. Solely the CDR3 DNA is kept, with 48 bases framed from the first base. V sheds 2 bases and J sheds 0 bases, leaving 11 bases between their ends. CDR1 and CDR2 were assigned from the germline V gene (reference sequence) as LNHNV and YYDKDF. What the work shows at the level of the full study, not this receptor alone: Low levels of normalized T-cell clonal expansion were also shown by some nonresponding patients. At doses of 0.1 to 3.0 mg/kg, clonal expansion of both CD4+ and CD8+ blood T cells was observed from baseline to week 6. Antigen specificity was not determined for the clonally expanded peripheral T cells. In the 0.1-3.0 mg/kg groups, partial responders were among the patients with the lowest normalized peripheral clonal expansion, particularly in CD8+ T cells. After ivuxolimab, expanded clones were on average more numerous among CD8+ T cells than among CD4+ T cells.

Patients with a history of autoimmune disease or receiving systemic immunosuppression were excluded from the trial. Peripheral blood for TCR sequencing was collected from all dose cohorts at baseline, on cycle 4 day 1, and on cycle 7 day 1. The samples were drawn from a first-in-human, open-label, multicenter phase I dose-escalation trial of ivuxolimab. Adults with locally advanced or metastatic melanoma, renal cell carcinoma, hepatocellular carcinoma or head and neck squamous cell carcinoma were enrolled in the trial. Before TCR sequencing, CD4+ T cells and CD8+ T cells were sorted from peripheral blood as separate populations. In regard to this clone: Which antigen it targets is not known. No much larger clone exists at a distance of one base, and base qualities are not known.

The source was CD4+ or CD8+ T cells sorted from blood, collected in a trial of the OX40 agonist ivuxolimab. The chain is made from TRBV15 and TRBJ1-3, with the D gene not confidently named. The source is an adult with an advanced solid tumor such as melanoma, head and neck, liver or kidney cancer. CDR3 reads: CATSRLNFRSGNTIYF. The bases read TGTGCCACCAGCAGATTAAACTTCCGCTCTGGAAACACCATATATTTT. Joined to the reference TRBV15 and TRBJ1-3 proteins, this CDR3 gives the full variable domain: DAMVIQNPRYQVTQFGKPVTLSCSQTLNHNVMYWYQQKSSQAPKLLFHYYDKDFNNEADTPDNFQSRRPNTSFCFLDIRSPGLGDTAMYLCATSRLNFRSGNTIYFGEGSWLTVV.